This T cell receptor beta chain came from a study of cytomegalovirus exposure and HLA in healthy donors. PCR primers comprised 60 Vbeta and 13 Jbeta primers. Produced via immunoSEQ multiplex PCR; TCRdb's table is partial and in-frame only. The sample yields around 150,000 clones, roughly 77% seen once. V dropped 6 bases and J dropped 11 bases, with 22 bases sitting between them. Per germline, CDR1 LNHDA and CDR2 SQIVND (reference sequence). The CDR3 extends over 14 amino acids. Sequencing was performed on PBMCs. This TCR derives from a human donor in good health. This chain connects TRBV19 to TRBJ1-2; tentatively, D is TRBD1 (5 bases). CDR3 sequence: CASSRPGRAGIYTF. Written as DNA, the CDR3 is TGTGCCAGTAGCAGGCCCGGCAGGGCGGGGATTTACACCTTC.